This T cell receptor (beta chain) originates from a study of shared clonotypes between healthy human individuals. Study-wide results and caveats: How much donors shared clonotypes was expected to be affected by sequencing depth. Sorted-subset sequencing was shown by rarefaction to be incomplete despite large depth. Represented genetic and exposure-history diversity was restricted by having few donors.

The CDR3 consists of 14 residues. V shed 6 bases, J shed 2 bases, and the junction held 6 bases outside the gene matches. The V gene's germline CDR1 is MDHEN and CDR2 SYDVKM. Method: immunoSEQ multiplex PCR; TCRdb's copy keeps in-frame clones and lacks some. This sample has about 190,000 clones, with approximately 61% found just once. For this clone: Its antigen is unidentified.

CD4+ cell separation produced CD45RA+ naive and CD45RA-negative memory subsets. Sequencing was done on a sample of memory CD4+ T cells sorted from blood. Indicated subset: CD45RA-negative fraction. The TCR was taken from a man under 40 in good health. This rearrangement joins TRBV28 to TRBJ2-7; 8 bases line up with TRBD2. As DNA, the CDR3 is TGTGCCAGCAGGACTAGCGCGAATACCTACGAGCAGTACTTC. Amino acids: CASRTSANTYEQYF.